This is a list of T cell receptor beta chains from one sample in a study of shared clonotypes between healthy human individuals. The table came from immunoSEQ multiplex PCR; TCRdb's copy has only in-frame clones and leaves some out. The sample has hundreds of thousands of clones, about 92% seen once; the top ten hold more than 20%. Specimen: naive CD8+ T cells sorted from blood. These receptors were taken from a man aged 25 to 45 in good health. The conserved cysteine and the conserved F or W are not part of the CDR3 here. Each record gives: CDR3 protein, V gene, D gene, J gene. A D gene is named only where the DNA matches it firmly.

ASSLIGTGQNQDTQY	TRBV27	TRBD1	TRBJ2-3
ASSLAMGLSRYEQY	TRBV5-6	TRBD2	TRBJ2-7
ASSFSGWDEQY	TRBV27	-	TRBJ2-7
ASSKRKFPRTSASYNEQF	TRBV21-1	-	TRBJ2-1
ASSLATGGTDTQY	TRBV5-4	TRBD1	TRBJ2-3
ASSEKKLGGAGQPQH	TRBV6-1	TRBD1	TRBJ1-5
ASSLSPDEQY	TRBV7-9	-	TRBJ2-7
ASSRGLNTEAF	TRBV7-9	-	TRBJ1-1
ASSLVMAVEKDYEQY	TRBV7-9	-	TRBJ2-7
ASSDDGFSGANVLT	TRBV7-9	-	TRBJ2-6
ASSDWTSGPETQY	TRBV2	TRBD2	TRBJ2-5
ASSLVDRGRNEQF	TRBV7-7	TRBD1	TRBJ2-1
TSRTGSRANVLT	TRBV1	-	TRBJ2-6
ASSPAALAGYYEQY	TRBV18	TRBD2	TRBJ2-7
ASSVGAGASYEQY	TRBV9	TRBD2	TRBJ2-7
ASSRATRGYEQY	TRBV6-4	-	TRBJ2-7
ASSYTGTGANVLT	TRBV6-5	-	TRBJ2-6
ASSADTTNEKLF	TRBV2	-	TRBJ1-4
ASSPGTGGNEQF	TRBV5-4	TRBD1	TRBJ2-1
ASSYDRQEDEQY	TRBV7-9	-	TRBJ2-7
ASSPGLGSTDTQY	TRBV7-7	-	TRBJ2-3
ASSAWGRVSYEQY	TRBV6-1	-	TRBJ2-7
ASNQGSSGGGAQY	TRBV25-1	TRBD2	TRBJ2-5
ASSLLVGGDAF	TRBV27	-	TRBJ1-1
AWSVAASGEQY	TRBV30	-	TRBJ2-7
ASSLGGAYGYT	TRBV7-9	-	TRBJ1-2
ASSSTGNQPQH	TRBV7-8	-	TRBJ1-5
ASSLQNDQGAGGYT	TRBV5-4	TRBD1	TRBJ1-2
ASSSTSGFQETQY	TRBV5-4	TRBD2	TRBJ2-5
ASSLEYGSRSKETQY	TRBV7-9	-	TRBJ2-5
ASSLGGSSYNEQF	TRBV11-2	TRBD2	TRBJ2-1
ASSTDRNSNQPQH	TRBV28	-	TRBJ1-5
ASSQVSTGSYEQY	TRBV4-1	-	TRBJ2-7
ASSLPSGTSGRGSYNEQF	TRBV7-6	TRBD2	TRBJ2-1
ASSVATGGEQY	TRBV9	TRBD1	TRBJ2-7
ASTLGLAGGKQF	TRBV11-2	TRBD2	TRBJ2-1
ASSPRGGGSDYEQY	TRBV18	-	TRBJ2-7
ASSPPSGRARDEQF	TRBV2	TRBD2	TRBJ2-1
SVEGGTGGYT	TRBV29-1	TRBD1	TRBJ1-2
ASSYSYGHFQETQY	TRBV6-5	-	TRBJ2-5
ASSKGSGSYNEQF	TRBV6-4	-	TRBJ2-1
ASSEDWPQH	TRBV6-1	-	TRBJ1-5
ASSEYGTEAF	TRBV25-1	-	TRBJ1-1
ASSGSPTYEQY	TRBV19	TRBD2	TRBJ2-7
ASSPGQGWYEQY	TRBV11-2	TRBD1	TRBJ2-7
ASRTGTDSGNTIY	TRBV27	TRBD1	TRBJ1-3
ASSPPDRDTIEQY	TRBV18	TRBD1	TRBJ2-7
ASSFSVAGDTGELF	TRBV5-1	TRBD2	TRBJ2-2
ASSPSYPSGAGANVLT	TRBV27	-	TRBJ2-6
SVGSWGPSTDTQY	TRBV29-1	-	TRBJ2-3
ASSRTSGRSKHKNIQY	TRBV11-2	TRBD2	TRBJ2-4
ASSYTSTDTQY	TRBV6-5	-	TRBJ2-3